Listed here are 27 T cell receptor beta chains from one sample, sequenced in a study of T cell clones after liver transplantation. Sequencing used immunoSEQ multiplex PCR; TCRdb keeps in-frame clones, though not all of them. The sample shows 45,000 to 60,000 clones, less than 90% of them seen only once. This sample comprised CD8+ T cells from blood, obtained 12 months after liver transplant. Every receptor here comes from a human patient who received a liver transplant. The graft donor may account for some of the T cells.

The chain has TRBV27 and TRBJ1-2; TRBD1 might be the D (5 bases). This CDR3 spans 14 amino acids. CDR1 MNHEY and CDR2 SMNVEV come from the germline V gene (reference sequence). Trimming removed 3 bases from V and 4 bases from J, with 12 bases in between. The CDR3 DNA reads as TGTGCCAGCAGTTTGAGGGGTTCGGCCTATGGCTACACCTTC. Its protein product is CASSLRGSAYGYTF.

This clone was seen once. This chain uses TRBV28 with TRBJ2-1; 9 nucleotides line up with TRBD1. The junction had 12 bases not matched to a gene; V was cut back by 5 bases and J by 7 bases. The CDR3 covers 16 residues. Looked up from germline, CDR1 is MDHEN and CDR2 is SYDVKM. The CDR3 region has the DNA TGTGCCAGCAGTCCGTTATTCGAAGGACAGGGGAATGAGCAGTTCTTC. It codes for CASSPLFEGQGNEQFF. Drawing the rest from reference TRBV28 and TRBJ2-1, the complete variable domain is DVKVTQSSRYLVKRTGEKVFLECVQDMDHENMFWYRQDPGLGLRLIYFSYDVKMKEKGDIPEGYSVSREKKERFSLILESASTNQTSMYLCASSPLFEGQGNEQFFGPGTRLTVL.

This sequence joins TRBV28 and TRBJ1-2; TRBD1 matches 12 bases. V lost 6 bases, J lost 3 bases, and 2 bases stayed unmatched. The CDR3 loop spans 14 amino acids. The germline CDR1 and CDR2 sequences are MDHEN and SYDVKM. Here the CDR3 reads CASRGTGGDYGYTF. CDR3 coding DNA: TGTGCCAGCAGGGGGACAGGGGGCGACTATGGCTACACCTTC.

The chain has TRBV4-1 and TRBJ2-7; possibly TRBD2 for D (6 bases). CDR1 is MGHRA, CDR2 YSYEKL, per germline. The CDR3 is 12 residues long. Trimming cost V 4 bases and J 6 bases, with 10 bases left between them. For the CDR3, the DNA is TGCGCCAGCAGCCCCGGGGGTGGCGAGCAGTACTTC. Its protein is CASSPGGGEQYF.

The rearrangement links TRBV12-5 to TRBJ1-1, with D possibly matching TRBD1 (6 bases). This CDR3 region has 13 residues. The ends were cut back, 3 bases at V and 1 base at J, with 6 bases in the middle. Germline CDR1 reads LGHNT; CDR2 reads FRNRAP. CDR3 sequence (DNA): TGTGCTAGTGGTTTAGGGGGGAACACTGAAGCTTTCTTT. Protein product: CASGLGGNTEAFF.

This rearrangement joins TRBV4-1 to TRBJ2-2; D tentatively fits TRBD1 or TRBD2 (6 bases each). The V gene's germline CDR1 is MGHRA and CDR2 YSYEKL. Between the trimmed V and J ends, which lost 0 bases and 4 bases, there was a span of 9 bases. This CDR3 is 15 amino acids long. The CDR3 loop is CASSQEGGRTGELFF. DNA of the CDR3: TGCGCCAGCAGCCAAGAAGGGGGGCGCACCGGGGAGCTGTTTTTT.

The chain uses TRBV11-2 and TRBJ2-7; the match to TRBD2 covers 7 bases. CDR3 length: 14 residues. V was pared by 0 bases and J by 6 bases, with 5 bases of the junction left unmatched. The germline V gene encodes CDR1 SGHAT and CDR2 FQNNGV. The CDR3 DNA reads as TGTGCCAGCAGCTTAGACGCGGGAGAGAGCGAGCAGTACTTC. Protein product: CASSLDAGESEQYF.

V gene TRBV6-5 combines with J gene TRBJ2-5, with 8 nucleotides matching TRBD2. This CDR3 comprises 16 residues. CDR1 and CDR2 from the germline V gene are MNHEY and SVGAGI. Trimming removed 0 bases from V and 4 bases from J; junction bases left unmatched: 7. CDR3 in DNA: TGTGCCAGCAGTTACTCCGGGGGGGTTATAGTAGAGACCCAGTACTTC. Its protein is CASSYSGGVIVETQYF.

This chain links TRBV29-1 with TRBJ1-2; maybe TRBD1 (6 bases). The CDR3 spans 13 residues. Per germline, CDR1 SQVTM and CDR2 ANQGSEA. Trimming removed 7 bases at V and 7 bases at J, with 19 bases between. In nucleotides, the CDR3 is TGCAGCGCCCGGGACACGGTAGATTTTGGCTACACCTTC. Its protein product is CSARDTVDFGYTF.

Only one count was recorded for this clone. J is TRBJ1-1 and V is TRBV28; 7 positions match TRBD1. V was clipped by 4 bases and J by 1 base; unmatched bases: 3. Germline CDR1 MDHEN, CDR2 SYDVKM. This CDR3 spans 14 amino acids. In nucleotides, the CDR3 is TGTGCCAGCAGTTCCACAGGGGAGAACACTGAAGCTTTCTTT. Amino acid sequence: CASSSTGENTEAFF.

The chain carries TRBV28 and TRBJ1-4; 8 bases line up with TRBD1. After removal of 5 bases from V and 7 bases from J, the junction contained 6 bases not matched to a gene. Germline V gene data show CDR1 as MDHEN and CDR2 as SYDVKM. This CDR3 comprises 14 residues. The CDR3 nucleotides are TGTGCCAGCAGTCAGGACAGGGAGGGTGAAAAACTGTTTTTT. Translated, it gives CASSQDREGEKLFF.

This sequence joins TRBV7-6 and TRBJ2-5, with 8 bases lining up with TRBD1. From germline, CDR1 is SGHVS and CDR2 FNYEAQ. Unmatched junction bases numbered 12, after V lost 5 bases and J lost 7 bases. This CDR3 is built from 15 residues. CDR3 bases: TGTGCCAGCAGCCACCCGGGACAGGAGTGGGGGACCCAGTACTTC. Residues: CASSHPGQEWGTQYF.

The CDR3 region is CASSLGAGQGAYEQYF. CDR3 nucleotides: TGTGCCAGCAGCTTAGGAGCGGGACAGGGGGCGTACGAGCAGTACTTC. The chain has TRBV7-6 and TRBJ2-7, with 12 positions matching TRBD1. Germline CDR1 and CDR2: SGHVS and FNYEAQ. CDR3 length: 16 amino acids. The ends lost 1 base at V and 4 bases at J; junction bases unmatched: 5.

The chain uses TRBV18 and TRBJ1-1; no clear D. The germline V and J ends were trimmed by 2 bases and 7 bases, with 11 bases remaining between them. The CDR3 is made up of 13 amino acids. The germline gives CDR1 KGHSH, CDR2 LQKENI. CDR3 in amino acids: CASSPGVFGEAFF. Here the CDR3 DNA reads TGTGCCAGCTCACCAGGGGTTTTCGGTGAAGCTTTCTTT.

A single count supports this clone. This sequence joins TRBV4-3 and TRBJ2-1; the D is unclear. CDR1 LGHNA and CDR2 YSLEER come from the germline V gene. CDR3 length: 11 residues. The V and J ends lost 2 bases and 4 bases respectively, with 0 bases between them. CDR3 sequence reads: CASSQYNEQFF. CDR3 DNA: TGCGCCAGCAGCCAATACAATGAGCAGTTCTTC.

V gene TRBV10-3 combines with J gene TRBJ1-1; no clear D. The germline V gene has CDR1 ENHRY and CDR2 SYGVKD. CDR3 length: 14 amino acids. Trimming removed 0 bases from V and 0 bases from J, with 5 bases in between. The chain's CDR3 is CAISESRMNTEAFF. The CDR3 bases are TGTGCCATCAGTGAGTCAAGAATGAACACTGAAGCTTTCTTT.

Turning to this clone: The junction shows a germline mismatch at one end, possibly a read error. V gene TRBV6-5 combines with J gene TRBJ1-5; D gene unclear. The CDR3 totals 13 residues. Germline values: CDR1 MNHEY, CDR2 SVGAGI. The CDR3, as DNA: TGTGCCAGCAGTTACGGCCCGAATCAGCCCCCGCATTTT. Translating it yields CASSYGPNQPPHF.

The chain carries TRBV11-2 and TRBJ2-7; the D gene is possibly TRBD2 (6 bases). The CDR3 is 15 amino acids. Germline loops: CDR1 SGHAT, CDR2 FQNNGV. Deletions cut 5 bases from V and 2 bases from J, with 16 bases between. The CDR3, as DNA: TGTGCCAGCAGCCTGACGCAGGGACTTACCTACGAGCAGTACTTC. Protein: CASSLTQGLTYEQYF.

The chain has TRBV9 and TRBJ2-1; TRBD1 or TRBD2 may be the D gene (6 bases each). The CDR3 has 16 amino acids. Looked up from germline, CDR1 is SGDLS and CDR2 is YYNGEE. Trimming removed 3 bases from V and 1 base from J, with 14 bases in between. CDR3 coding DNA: TGTGCCAGCAGCGCTTCGGGGGCGGGATCCTACAATGAGCAGTTCTTC. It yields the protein CASSASGAGSYNEQFF.

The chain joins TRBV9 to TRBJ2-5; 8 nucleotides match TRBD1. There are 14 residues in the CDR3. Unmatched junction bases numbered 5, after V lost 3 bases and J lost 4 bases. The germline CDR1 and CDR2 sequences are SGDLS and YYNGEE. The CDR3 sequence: CASSAPDRAETQYF. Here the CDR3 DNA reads TGTGCCAGCAGCGCACCGGACAGGGCAGAGACCCAGTACTTC.

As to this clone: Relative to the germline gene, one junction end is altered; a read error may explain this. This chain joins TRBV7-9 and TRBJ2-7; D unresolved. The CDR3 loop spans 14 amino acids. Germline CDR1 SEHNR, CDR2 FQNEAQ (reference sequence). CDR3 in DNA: TGCGCCAGCAGCCAAGATAAGGGCCCCTACGAGCAGTACTTC. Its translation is CASSQDKGPYEQYF.

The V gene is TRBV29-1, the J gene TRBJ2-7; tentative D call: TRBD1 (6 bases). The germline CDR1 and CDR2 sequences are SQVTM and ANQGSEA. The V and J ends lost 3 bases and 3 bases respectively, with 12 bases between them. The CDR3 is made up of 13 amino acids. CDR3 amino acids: CSVDTQGGYEQYF. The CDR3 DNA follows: TGCAGCGTTGACACTCAAGGGGGCTACGAGCAGTACTTC.

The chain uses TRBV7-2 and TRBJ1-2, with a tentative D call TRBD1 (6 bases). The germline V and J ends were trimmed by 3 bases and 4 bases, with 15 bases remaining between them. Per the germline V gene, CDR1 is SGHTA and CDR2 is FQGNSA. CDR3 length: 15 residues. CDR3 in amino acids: CASSFGGRFAYGYTF. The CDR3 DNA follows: TGTGCCAGCAGCTTCGGGGGGCGGTTCGCCTATGGCTACACCTTC.

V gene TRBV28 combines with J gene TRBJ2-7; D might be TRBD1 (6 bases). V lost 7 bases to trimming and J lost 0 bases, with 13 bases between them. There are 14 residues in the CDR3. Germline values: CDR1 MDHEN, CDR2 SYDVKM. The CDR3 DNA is TGTGCCAGCACCCAAACAGGGAGCTCCTACGAGCAGTACTTC. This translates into CASTQTGSSYEQYF.

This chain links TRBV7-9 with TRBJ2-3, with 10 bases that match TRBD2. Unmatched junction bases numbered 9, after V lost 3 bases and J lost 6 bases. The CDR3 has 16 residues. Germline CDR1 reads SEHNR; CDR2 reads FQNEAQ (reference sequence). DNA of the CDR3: TGTGCCAGCAGCTTTTGGCTAGCGGGAGCAGGGGATACGCAGTATTTT. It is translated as CASSFWLAGAGDTQYF.

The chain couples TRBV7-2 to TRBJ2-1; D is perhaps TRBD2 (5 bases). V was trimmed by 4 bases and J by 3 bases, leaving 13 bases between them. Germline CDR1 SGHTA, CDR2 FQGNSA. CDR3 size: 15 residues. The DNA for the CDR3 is TGTGCCAGCAGCTCACCCACGGGGAACTACAATGAGCAGTTCTTC. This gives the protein CASSSPTGNYNEQFF. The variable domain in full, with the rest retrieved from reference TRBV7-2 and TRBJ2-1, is GAGVSQSPSNKVTEKGKDVELRCDPISGHTALYWYRQSLGQGLEFLIYFQGNSAPDKSGLPSDRFSAERTGGSVSTLTIQRTQQEDSAVYLCASSSPTGNYNEQFFGPGTRLTVL.

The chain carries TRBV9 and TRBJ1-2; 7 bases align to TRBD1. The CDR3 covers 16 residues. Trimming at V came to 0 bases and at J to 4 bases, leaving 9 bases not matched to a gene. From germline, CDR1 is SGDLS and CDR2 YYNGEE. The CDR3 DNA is TGTGCCAGCAGCGTAGAGGATGCAGGGGGTATCTATGGCTACACCTTC. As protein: CASSVEDAGGIYGYTF.